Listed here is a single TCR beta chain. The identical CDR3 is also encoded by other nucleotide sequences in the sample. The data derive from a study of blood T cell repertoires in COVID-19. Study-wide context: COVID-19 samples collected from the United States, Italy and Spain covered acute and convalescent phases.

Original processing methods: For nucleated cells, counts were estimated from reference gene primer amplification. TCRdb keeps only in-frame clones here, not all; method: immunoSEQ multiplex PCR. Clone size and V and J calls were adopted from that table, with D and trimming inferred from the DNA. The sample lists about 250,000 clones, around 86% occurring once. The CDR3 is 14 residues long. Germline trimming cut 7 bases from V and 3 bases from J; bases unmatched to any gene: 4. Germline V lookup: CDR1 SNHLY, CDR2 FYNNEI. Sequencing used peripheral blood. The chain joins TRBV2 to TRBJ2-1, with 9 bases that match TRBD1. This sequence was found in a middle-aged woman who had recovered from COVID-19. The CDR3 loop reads CASIRDRDYNEQFF. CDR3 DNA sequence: TGTGCCAGCATCCGGGACAGGGACTACAATGAGCAGTTCTTC.